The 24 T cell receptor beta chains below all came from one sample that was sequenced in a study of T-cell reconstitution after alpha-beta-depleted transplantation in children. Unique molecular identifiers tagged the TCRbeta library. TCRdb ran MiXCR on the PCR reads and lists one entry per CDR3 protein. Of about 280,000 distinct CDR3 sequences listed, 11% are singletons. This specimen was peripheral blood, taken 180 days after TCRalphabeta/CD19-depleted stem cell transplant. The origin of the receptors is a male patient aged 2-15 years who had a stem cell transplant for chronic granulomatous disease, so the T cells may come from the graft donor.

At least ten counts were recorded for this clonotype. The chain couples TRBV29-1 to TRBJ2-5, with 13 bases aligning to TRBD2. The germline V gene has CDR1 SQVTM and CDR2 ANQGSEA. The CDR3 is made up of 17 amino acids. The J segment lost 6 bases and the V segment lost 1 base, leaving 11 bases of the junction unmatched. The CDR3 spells CSVEGDRTSGSKKTQYF. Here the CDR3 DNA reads TGCAGCGTTGAAGGTGATCGGACTAGCGGGAGTAAAAAGACCCAGTACTTC.

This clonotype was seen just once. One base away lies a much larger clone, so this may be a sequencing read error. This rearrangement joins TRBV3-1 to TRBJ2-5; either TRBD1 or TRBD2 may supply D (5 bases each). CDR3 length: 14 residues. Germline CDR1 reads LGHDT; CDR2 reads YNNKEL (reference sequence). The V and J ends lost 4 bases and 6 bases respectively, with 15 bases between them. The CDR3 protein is CASSRDGRSKTQYF. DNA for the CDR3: TGTGCCAGCAGCCGGGACGGTCGATCTAAGACCCAGTACTTC.

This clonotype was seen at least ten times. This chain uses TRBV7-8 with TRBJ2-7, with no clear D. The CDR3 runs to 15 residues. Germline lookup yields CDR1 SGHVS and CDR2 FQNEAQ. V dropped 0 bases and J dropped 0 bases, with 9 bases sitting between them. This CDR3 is CASSLASGVSYEQYF. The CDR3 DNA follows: TGTGCCAGCAGCTTAGCCAGTGGGGTCTCCTACGAGCAGTACTTC.

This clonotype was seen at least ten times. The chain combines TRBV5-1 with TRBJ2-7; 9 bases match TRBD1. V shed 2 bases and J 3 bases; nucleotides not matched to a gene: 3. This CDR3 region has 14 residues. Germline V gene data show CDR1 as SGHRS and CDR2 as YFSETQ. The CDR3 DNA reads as TGCGCCAGCAGCTTTGGGACAGGGAACTACGAGCAGTACTTC. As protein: CASSFGTGNYEQYF. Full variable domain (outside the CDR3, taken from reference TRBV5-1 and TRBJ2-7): KAGVTQTPRYLIKTRGQQVTLSCSPISGHRSVSWYQQTPGQGLQFLFEYFSETQRNKGNFPGRFSGRQFSNSRSEMNVSTLELGDSALYLCASSFGTGNYEQYFGPGTRLTVT.

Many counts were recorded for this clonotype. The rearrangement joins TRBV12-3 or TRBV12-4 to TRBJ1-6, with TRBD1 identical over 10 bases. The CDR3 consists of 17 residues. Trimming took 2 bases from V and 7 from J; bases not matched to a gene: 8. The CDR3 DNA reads TGTGCCAGCAGTTTATTAGTAGGGGACAGGGGAAATTCACCCCTCCACTTT. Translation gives CASSLLVGDRGNSPLHF.

The CDR3 DNA sequence: TGCAGCGTTGACAGCTCTAGCACAGATACGCAGTATTTT. This gives the protein CSVDSSSTDTQYF. The V call is TRBV29-1, the J call TRBJ2-3; no firm D call. Germline CDR1 and CDR2: SQVTM and ANQGSEA. The CDR3 has 13 amino acids. V lost 3 bases and J 0 bases, leaving 7 bases between the germline ends.

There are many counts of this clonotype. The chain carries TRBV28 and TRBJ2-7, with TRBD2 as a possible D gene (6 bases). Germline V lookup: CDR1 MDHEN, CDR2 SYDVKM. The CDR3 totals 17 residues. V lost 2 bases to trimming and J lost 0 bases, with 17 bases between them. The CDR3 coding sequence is TGTGCCAGCAGTTTAGGGGACTGGTGGCGGGACTCCTACGAGCAGTACTTC. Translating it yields CASSLGDWWRDSYEQYF.

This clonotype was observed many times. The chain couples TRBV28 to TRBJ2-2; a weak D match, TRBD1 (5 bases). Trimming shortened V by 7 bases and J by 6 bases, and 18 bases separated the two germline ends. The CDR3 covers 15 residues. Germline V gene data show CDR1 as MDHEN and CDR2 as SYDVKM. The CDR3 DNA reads TGTGCCAGCACCTTGATGGGGCACCCGTCCGGGGAGCTGTTTTTT. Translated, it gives CASTLMGHPSGELFF.

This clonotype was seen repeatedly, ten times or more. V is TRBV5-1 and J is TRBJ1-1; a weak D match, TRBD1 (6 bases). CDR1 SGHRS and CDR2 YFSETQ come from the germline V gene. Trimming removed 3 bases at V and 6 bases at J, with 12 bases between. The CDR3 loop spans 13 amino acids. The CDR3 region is CASSSTGLPEAFF. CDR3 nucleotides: TGCGCCAGCAGCTCAACAGGGCTTCCTGAAGCTTTCTTT.

The CDR3 spells CASSTRLGGGQSSYNEQFF. The CDR3 DNA is TGTGCCAGCAGCACCCGCCTAGGGGGGGGCCAGAGCTCCTACAATGAGCAGTTCTTC. The rearrangement uses TRBV7-2 and TRBJ2-1; tentatively, D is TRBD2 (7 bases). Between the trimmed V and J ends, which lost 5 bases and 0 bases, there was a span of 23 bases. The CDR3 totals 19 residues. CDR1 and CDR2 from the germline V gene are SGHTA and FQGNSA.

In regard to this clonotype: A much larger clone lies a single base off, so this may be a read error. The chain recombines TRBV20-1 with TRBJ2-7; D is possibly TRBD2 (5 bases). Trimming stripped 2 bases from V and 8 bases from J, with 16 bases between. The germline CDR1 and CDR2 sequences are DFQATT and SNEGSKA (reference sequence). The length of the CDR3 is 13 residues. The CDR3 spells CSARWSSSRKQYF. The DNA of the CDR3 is TGCAGTGCTAGATGGTCTAGCAGTCGCAAGCAGTACTTC.

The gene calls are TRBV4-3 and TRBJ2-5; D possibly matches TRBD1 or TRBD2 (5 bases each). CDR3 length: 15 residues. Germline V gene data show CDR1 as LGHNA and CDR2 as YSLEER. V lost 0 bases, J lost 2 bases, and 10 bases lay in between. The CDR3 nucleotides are TGCGCCAGCAGCCAAGACGGGTGGGGGCAAGAGACCCAGTACTTC. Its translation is CASSQDGWGQETQYF.

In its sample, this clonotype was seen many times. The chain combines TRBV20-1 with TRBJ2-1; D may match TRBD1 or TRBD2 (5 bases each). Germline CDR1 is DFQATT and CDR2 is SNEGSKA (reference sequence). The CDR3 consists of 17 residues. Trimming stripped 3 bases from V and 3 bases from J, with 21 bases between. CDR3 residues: CSASKQGASASYNEQFF. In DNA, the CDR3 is TGCAGTGCTAGTAAGCAGGGAGCATCGGCAAGCTACAATGAGCAGTTCTTC.

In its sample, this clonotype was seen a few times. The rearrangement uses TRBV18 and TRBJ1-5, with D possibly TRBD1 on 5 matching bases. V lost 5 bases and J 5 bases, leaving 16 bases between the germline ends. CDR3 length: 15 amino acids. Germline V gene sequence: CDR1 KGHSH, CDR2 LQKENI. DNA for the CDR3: TGTGCCAGCTCAGCCTTGGGGAGGGACGATCAGCCCCAGCATTTT. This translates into CASSALGRDDQPQHF.

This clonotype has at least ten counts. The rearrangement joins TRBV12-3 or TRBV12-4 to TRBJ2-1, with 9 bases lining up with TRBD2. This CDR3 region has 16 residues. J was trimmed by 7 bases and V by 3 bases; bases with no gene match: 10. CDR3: CASSFKAGGPENEQFF. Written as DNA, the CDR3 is TGTGCCAGCAGTTTTAAGGCGGGAGGGCCGGAAAATGAGCAGTTCTTC.

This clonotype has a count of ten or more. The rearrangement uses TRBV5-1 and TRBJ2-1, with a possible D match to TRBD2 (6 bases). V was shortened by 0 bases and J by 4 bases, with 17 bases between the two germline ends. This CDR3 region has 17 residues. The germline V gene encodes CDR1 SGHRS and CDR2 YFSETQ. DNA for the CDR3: TGCGCCAGCAGCTTGGTAGAAACGGGAGTCGGTTACAATGAGCAGTTCTTC. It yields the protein CASSLVETGVGYNEQFF.

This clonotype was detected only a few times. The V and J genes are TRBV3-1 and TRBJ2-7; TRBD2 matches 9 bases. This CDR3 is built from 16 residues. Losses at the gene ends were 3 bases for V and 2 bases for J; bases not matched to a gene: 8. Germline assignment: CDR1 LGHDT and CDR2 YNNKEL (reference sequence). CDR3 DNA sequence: TGTGCCAGCAGCCACGAGACTAGCGGTCTCACCTACGAGCAGTACTTC. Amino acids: CASSHETSGLTYEQYF.

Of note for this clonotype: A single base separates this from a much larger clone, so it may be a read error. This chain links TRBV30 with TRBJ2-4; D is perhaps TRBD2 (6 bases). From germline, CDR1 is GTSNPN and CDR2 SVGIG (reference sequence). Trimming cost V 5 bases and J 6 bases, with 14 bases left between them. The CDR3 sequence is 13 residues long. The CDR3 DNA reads TGTGCCTGGGGGCGTGGGACTCGAAACATTCAGTACTTC. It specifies CAWGRGTRNIQYF.

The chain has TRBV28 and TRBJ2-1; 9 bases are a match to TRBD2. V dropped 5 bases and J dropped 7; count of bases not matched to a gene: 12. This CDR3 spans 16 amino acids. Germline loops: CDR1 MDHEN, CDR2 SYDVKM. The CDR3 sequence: CASSPIRRGGHNEQFF. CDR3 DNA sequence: TGTGCCAGCAGTCCGATAAGGCGGGGGGGCCATAATGAGCAGTTCTTC.

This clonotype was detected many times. CDR3 sequence: CASTVNEGETQYF. CDR3 nucleotides: TGTGCCAGCACTGTAAATGAAGGAGAGACCCAGTACTTC. The rearrangement uses TRBV12-3 or TRBV12-4 and TRBJ2-5; D unclear. V was clipped by 7 bases and J by 4 bases, with 13 bases between them. The CDR3 loop spans 13 amino acids.

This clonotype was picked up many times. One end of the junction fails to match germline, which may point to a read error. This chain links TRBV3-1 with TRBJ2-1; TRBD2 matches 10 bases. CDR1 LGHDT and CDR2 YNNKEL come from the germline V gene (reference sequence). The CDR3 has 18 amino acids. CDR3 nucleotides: TGTGCCAGCACCCAACAGACTAGCGGGCTTAGAAAAAGGGATGAGCAGTTCTTC. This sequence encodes CASTQQTSGLRKRDEQFF.

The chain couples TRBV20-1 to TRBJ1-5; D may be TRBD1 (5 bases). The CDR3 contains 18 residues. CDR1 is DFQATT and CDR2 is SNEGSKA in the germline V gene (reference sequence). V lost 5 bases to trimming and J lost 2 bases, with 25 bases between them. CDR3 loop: CSAESRGVGLYRNQPQHF. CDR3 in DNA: TGCAGTGCTGAGTCGCGAGGGGTGGGGCTCTATCGCAATCAGCCCCAGCATTTT.

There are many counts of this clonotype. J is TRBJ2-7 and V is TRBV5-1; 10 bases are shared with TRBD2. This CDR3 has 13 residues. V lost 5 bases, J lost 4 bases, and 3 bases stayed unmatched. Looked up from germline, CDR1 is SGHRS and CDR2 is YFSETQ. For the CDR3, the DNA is TGCGCCAGCAGATGGACTAGCGGATACGAGCAGTACTTC. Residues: CASRWTSGYEQYF. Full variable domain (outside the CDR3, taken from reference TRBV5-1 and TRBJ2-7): KAGVTQTPRYLIKTRGQQVTLSCSPISGHRSVSWYQQTPGQGLQFLFEYFSETQRNKGNFPGRFSGRQFSNSRSEMNVSTLELGDSALYLCASRWTSGYEQYFGPGTRLTVT.

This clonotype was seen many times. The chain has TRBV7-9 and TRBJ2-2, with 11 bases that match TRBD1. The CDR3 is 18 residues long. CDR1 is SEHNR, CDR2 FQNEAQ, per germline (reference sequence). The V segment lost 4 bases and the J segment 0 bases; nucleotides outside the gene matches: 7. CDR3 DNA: TGTGCCAGCAGCTACCCCGGGACAGGGGGGACGAACACCGGGGAGCTGTTTTTT. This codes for CASSYPGTGGTNTGELFF.